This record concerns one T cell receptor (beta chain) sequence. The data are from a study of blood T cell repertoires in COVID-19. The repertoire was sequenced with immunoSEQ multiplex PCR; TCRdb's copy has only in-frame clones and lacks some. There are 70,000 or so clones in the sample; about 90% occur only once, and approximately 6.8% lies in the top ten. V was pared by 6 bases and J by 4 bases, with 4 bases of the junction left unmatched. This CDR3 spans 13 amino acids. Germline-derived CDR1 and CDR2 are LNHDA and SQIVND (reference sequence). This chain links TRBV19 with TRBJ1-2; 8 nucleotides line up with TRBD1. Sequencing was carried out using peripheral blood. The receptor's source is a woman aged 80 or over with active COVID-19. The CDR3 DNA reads TGTGCCAGTAGCGCAGGGGGCGTCTATGGCTACACCTTC. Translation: CASSAGGVYGYTF. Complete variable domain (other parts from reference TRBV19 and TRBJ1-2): DGGITQSPKYLFRKEGQNVTLSCEQNLNHDAMYWYRQDPGQGLRLIYYSQIVNDFQKGDIAEGYSVSREKKESFPLTVTSAQKNPTAFYLCASSAGGVYGYTFGSGTRLTVV.